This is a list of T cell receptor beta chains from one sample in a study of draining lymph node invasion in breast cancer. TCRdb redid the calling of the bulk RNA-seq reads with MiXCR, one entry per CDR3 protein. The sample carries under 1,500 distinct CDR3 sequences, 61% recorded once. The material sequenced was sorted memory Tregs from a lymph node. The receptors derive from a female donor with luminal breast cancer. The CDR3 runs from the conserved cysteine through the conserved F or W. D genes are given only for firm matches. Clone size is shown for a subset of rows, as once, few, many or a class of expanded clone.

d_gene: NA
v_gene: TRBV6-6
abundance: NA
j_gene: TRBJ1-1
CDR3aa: CASSYSGGAGTEAFF
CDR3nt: TGTGCCAGCAGTTATTCGGGGGGCGCAGGTACTGAAGCTTTCTTT

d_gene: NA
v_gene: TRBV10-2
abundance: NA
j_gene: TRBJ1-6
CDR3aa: CASSESAGAGNNSPLHF
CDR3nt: TGCGCCAGCAGTGAGTCTGCCGGGGCAGGGAATAATTCACCCCTCCACTTT

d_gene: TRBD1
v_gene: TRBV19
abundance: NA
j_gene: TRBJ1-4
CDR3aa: CASRELTGLGEKLFF
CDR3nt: TGTGCCAGTAGGGAATTGACAGGGTTGGGCGAAAAACTGTTTTTT

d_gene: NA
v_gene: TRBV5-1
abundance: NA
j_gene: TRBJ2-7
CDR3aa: CASSLVAGAGQSYEQYF
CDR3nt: TGCGCCAGCAGCTTGGTTGCGGGGGCGGGACAGAGCTACGAGCAGTACTTC

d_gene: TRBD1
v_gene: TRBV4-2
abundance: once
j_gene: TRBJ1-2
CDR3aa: CASSQERLNRGPYGYTF
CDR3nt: TGTGCCAGCAGCCAAGAAAGGCTTAACAGGGGACCTTACGGCTACACCTTC

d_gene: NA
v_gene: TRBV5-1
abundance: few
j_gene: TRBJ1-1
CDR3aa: CASSLALGEQGEAFF
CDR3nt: TGCGCCAGCAGCTTGGCCCTCGGCGAGCAGGGTGAAGCTTTCTTT

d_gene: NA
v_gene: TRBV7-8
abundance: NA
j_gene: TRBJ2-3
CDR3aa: CASSLARQSTDTQYF
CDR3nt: TGTGCCAGCAGCTTAGCCCGACAGAGCACAGATACGCAGTATTTT

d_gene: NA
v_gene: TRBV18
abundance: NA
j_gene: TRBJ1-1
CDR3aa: CASSPGAQNTEAFF
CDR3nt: TGTGCCAGCTCACCAGGGGCGCAGAACACTGAAGCTTTCTTT

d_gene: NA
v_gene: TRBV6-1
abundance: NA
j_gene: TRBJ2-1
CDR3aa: CASSEDNNEQFF
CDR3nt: TGTGCCAGCAGTGAAGATAATAATGAGCAGTTCTTC

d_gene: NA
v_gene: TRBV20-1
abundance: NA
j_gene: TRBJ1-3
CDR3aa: CSARDQQGREYF
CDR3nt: TGCAGTGCTAGAGATCAGCAGGGTCGGGAATATTTT

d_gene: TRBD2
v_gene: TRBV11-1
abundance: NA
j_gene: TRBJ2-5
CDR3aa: CASSAWSGGWQETQYF
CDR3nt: TGTGCCAGCAGCGCCTGGAGCGGGGGGTGGCAAGAGACCCAGTACTTC

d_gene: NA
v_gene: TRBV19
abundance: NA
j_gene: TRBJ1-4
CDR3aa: CASTKTAVGEKLFF
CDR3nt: TGTGCCAGTACAAAAACAGCGGTGGGTGAAAAACTGTTTTTT

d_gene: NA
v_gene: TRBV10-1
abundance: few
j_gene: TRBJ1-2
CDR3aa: CASSESGLRSGYTF
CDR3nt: TGCGCCAGCAGTGAGTCCGGCCTTAGAAGCGGCTACACCTTC

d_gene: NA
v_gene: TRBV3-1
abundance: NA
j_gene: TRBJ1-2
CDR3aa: CASSMVSAADGYTF
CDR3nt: TGTGCCAGCAGCATGGTCTCGGCGGCGGATGGCTACACCTTC

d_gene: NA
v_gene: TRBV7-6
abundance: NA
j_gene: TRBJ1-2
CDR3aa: CASSVQAFYGYTF
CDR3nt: TGTGCCAGCAGCGTACAGGCTTTCTATGGCTACACCTTC

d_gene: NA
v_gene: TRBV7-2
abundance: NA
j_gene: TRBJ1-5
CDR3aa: CASSLAFYQPQHF
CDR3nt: TGTGCCAGCAGCTTAGCGTTCTATCAGCCCCAGCATTTT

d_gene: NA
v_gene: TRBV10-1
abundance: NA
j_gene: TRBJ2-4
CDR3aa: CASSEGGPKGNIQYF
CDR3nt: TGCGCCAGCAGTGAGGGGGGGCCCAAAGGAAACATTCAGTACTTC

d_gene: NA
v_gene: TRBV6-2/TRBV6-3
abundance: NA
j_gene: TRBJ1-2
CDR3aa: CASRHYGYTF
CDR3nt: TGTGCCAGCAGGCATTATGGCTACACCTTC

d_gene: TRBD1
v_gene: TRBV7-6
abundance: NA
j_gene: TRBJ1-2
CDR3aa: CASSPRMGGEQGAEGYGYTF
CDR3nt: TGTGCCAGCAGCCCCAGAATGGGGGGGGAACAGGGGGCCGAAGGCTATGGCTACACCTTC

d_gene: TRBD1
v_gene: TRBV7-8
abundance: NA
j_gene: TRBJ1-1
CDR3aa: CASSPRTGQNTEAFF
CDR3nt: TGTGCCAGCAGCCCACGGACAGGACAGAACACTGAAGCTTTCTTT

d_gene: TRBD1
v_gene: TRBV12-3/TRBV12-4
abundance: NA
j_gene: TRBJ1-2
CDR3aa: CASSHRAGGGLRDGYTF
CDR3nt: TGTGCCAGCAGTCATAGGGCAGGGGGCGGACTGCGCGATGGCTACACCTTC

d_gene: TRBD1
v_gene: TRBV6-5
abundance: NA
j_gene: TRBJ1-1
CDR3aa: CASSGQGGAFF
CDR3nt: TGTGCCAGCAGTGGACAGGGTGGCGCTTTCTTT

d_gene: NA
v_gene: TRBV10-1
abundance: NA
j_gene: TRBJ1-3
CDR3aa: CASSRDRGTIYF
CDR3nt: TGCGCCAGCAGCCGGGACCGAGGAACCATATATTTT

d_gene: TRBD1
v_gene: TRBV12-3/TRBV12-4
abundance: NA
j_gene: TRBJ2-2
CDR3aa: CASSRTGGAGELFF
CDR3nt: TGTGCCAGCAGTCGGACAGGGGGGGCCGGGGAGCTGTTTTTT

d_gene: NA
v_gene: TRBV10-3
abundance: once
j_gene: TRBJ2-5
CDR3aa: CAVTRGGETQYF
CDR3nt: TGTGCCGTGACGCGGGGTGGGGAGACCCAGTACTTC

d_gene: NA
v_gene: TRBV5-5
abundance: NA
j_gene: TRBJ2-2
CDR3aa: CATQTSNTGELFF
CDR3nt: TGTGCCACCCAGACGTCGAACACCGGGGAGCTGTTTTTT

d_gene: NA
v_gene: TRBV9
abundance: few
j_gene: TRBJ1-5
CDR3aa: CASSAQGGNQPQHF
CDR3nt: TGTGCCAGCAGTGCCCAGGGAGGCAATCAGCCCCAGCATTTT

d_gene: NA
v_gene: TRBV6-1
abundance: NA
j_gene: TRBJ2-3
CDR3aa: CASRTPQTYTQYF
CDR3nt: TGTGCCAGCAGGACGCCTCAGACTTATACGCAGTATTTT

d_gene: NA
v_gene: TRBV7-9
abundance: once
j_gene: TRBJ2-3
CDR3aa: CASSPLINTQYF
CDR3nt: TGTGCCAGCAGCCCTTTAATAAATACGCAGTATTTT

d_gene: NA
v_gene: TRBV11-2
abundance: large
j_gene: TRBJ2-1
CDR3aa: CASSLDEGPRWFF
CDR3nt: TGTGCCAGCAGCTTAGATGAGGGGCCAAGGTGGTTCTTC

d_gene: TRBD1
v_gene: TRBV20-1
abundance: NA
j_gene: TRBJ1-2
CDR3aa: CSAGPGTGYGYTF
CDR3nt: TGCAGTGCTGGACCAGGGACAGGTTATGGCTACACCTTC

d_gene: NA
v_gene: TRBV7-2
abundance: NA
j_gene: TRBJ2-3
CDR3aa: CASSLESTDTQYF
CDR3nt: TGTGCCAGCAGCTTAGAGAGCACAGATACGCAGTATTTT

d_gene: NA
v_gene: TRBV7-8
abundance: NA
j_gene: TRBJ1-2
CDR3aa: CASSLATENYGYTF
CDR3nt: TGTGCCAGCAGCTTAGCGACTGAAAACTATGGCTACACCTTC

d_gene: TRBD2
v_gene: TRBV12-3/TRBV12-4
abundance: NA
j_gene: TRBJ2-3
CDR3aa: CASSLEASGVRNPDTQYF
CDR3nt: TGTGCCAGCAGTTTAGAGGCTAGCGGGGTACGAAACCCAGATACGCAGTATTTT

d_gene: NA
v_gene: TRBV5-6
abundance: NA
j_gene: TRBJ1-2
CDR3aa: CASSPQVNNYGYTF
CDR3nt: TGTGCCAGCAGCCCTCAGGTCAACAACTATGGCTACACCTTC

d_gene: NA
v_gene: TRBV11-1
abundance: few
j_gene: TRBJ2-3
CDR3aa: CASSWGGTDTQYF
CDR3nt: TGTGCCAGCAGCTGGGGCGGGACAGATACGCAGTATTTT

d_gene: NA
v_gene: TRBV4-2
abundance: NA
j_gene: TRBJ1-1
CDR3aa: CASSQEVLGQLNTEAFF
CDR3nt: TGTGCCAGCAGCCAAGAGGTATTAGGGCAGTTGAACACTGAAGCTTTCTTT

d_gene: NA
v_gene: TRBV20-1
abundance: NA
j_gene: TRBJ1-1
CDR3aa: CSALYGGDGTEAFF
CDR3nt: TGCAGTGCCCTTTACGGGGGGGATGGTACTGAAGCTTTCTTT

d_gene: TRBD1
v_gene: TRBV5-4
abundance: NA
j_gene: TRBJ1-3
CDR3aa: CASSPSAGGYGNTIYF
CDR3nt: TGTGCCAGCAGCCCGTCGGCAGGGGGGTATGGAAACACCATATATTTT

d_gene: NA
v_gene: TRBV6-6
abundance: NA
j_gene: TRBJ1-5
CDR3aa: CASSYSTGSSNQPQHF
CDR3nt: TGTGCCAGCAGTTACTCGACAGGTTCAAGCAATCAGCCCCAGCATTTT

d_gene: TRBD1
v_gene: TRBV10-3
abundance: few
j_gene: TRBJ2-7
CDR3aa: CATMTNRDSYEQYF
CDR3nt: TGTGCCACTATGACGAACCGGGACAGCTACGAGCAGTACTTC

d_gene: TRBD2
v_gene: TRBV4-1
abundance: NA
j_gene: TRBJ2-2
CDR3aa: CASSLRAGGNTGELFF
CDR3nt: TGCGCCAGCAGCCTAAGGGCGGGGGGGAACACCGGGGAGCTGTTTTTT

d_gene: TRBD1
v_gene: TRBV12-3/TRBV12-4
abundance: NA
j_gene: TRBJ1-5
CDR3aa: CTSSLTRDRGGNQPQHF
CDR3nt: TGTACCAGCAGTCTGACCCGGGACAGGGGTGGCAATCAGCCCCAGCATTTT

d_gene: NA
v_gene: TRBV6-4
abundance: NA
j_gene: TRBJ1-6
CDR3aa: CASGLDSRNSPLHF
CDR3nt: TGTGCCAGCGGGTTGGACAGTAGGAATTCACCCCTCCACTTT

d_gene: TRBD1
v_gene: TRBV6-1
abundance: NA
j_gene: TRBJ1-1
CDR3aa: CASSEWGTGVVVTEAFF
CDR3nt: TGTGCCAGCAGTGAATGGGGGACAGGGGTGGTTGTCACTGAAGCTTTCTTT

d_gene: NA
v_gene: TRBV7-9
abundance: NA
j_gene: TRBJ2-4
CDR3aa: CASSLDRTENIQYF
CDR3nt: TGTGCCAGCAGCTTGGATAGGACGGAAAACATTCAGTACTTC

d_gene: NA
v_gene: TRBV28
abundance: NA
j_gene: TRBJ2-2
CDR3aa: CASSPPDTGELFF
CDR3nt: TGTGCCAGCAGTCCACCGGACACCGGGGAGCTGTTTTTT

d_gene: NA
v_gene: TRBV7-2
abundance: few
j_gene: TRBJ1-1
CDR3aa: CASSPQSRLGTEAFF
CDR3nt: TGTGCCAGCAGCCCCCAGTCAAGGCTTGGCACTGAAGCTTTCTTT

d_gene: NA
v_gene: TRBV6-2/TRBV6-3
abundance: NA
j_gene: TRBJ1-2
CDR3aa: CASSTQGNYGYTF
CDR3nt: TGTGCCAGCAGTACTCAAGGCAACTATGGCTACACCTTC

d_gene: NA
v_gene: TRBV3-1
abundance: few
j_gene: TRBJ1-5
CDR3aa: CASSQGGAQPQHF
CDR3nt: TGTGCCAGCAGCCAAGGGGGGGCTCAGCCCCAGCATTTT

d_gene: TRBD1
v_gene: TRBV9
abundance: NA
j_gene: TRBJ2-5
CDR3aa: CASQAPGGRAQYF
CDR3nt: TGTGCCAGCCAGGCGCCAGGGGGACGGGCCCAGTACTTC

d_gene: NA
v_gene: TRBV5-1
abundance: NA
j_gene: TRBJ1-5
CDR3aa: CASSLAAGGQPQHF
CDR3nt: TGCGCCAGCAGCTTGGCTGCGGGTGGTCAGCCCCAGCATTTT

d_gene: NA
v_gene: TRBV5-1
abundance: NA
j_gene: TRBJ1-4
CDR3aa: CASSLGPGAKEEKLFF
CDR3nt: TGCGCCAGCAGCTTGGGTCCGGGGGCAAAGGAGGAAAAACTGTTTTTT

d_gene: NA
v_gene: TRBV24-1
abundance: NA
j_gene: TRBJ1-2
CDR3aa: CATSDSQGNYGYTF
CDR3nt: TGTGCCACCAGTGATTCGCAGGGTAACTATGGCTACACCTTC

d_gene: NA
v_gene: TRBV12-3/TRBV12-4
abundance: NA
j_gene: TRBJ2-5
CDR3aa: CASSLDGGWGQETQYF
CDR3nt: TGTGCCAGCAGTTTGGATGGGGGTTGGGGACAAGAGACCCAGTACTTC

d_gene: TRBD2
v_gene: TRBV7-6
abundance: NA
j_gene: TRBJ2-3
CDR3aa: CASSLGTSGDLNTQYF
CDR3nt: TGTGCCAGCAGCTTAGGGACTAGCGGGGACCTGAATACGCAGTATTTT

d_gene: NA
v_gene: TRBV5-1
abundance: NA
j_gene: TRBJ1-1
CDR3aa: CASSLAGAALDTEAFF
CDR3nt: TGCGCCAGCAGCTTGGCCGGGGCAGCTCTGGATACTGAAGCTTTCTTT

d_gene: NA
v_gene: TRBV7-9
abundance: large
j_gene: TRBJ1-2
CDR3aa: CASSYGTSLNYGYTF
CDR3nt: TGTGCCAGCAGCTATGGGACGTCATTGAACTATGGCTACACCTTC